A single sample gave rise to the 23 T cell receptor beta chains below, sequenced in a study of cytomegalovirus exposure and HLA in healthy donors (dated by TCRdb to 2016 to 2017). Libraries came from the immunoSEQ multiplex PCR assay. For the multiplex PCR, a mixture combining 60 forward primers for TCR Vbeta segments and 13 reverse primers for TCR Jbeta segments was used. TCRdb retrieved this table from immuneACCESS and kept in-frame rearrangements only. Not all clones are present; in checked studies, unresolved V genes account for under half, and no reason is known for the remainder. The sample yields 200,000 to 250,000 clones; about 83% were counted once. Of the sample, 1.3% falls within the top ten clones. The sample comprised PBMCs. The receptor set was obtained from a human donor in good health.

V gene TRBV5-4 combines with J gene TRBJ2-3, with D perhaps TRBD1 (5 bases). The CDR3 runs to 15 residues. Trimming removed 2 bases from V and 3 bases from J, with 13 bases in between. The germline CDR1 and CDR2 sequences are SGHNT and YYREEE (reference sequence). CDR3: CASSLGALGTDTQYF. CDR3 nucleotide sequence: TGTGCCAGCAGCTTAGGGGCGCTGGGTACAGATACGCAGTATTTT.

The V call is TRBV28, the J call TRBJ2-7; 7 nucleotides line up with TRBD1. Germline V lookup: CDR1 MDHEN, CDR2 SYDVKM. With V trimmed by 3 bases and J by 1 base, 6 bases remained unmatched. This CDR3 is built from 15 residues. The CDR3 DNA follows: TGTGCCAGCAGTTTCCTTGACAGGGATTCCTACGAGCAGTACTTC. It yields the protein CASSFLDRDSYEQYF.

This chain connects TRBV19 to TRBJ2-7, with a weak D call TRBD2 (6 bases). CDR3 length equals 15 residues. Per germline, CDR1 LNHDA and CDR2 SQIVND (reference sequence). Between the trimmed V and J ends, which lost 4 bases and 4 bases, there was a span of 17 bases. CDR3 nucleotides: TGTGCCAGTAGTAGCACCGGGACTGGGCGATACGAGCAGTACTTC. It specifies CASSSTGTGRYEQYF.

The chain combines TRBV6-5 with TRBJ2-7; weak D call: TRBD2 (5 bases). Germline CDR1 MNHEY, CDR2 SVGAGI. The CDR3 extends over 14 amino acids. Trimming took off 7 bases at V and 3 bases at J, with 16 bases between the two ends. CDR3 bases: TGTGCCAGCACCAACCCAGGAGGACGCTACGAGCAGTACTTC. Its protein product is CASTNPGGRYEQYF.

The chain recombines TRBV6-5 with TRBJ1-6, with TRBD1 matching over 9 bases. CDR1 MNHEY and CDR2 SVGAGI come from the germline V gene. The CDR3 extends over 15 amino acids. Trimming took 6 bases from V and 9 from J; bases not matched to a gene: 9. Written as DNA, the CDR3 is TGTGCCAGCAGGCAATCGGTACAGGGGGCTTCACCCCTCCACTTT. Its protein is CASRQSVQGASPLHF.

This chain uses TRBV6-1 with TRBJ2-7; 10 bases map to TRBD2. Germline CDR1 reads MNHNS; CDR2 reads SASEGT. This CDR3 is built from 14 residues. Unmatched junction bases numbered 6, after V lost 6 bases and J lost 4 bases. The CDR3 loop is CASRRTSGYYEQYF. The CDR3 bases are TGTGCCAGCAGGAGGACTAGCGGATATTACGAGCAGTACTTC.

This clone appeared once. The chain links TRBV11-2 to TRBJ2-7, with D perhaps matching TRBD2 (6 bases). V was cut by 1 base and J by 4 bases, with 11 bases left in between. The CDR3 extends over 14 amino acids. Germline V lookup: CDR1 SGHAT, CDR2 FQNNGV. The CDR3 DNA sequence: TGTGCCAGCAGCTTAGGAGCAGGGAGGTACGAGCAGTACTTC. Translation gives CASSLGAGRYEQYF.

In its sample, this clone was seen once. The J gene is TRBJ2-5, the V gene TRBV6-4; D possibly corresponds to TRBD2 (5 bases). The CDR3 loop spans 15 amino acids. The germline CDR1 and CDR2 sequences are MRHNA and SNTAGT. Trimming removed 9 bases at V and 5 bases at J, with 22 bases between. The CDR3 reads CARLEGSGDRETQYF. DNA for the CDR3: TGTGCCAGGTTAGAGGGCAGCGGAGATAGGGAGACCCAGTACTTC.

In its sample, this clone was seen once. V usage is TRBV7-2 and J usage is TRBJ2-5, with D unresolved. This CDR3 has 14 amino acids. The V end was cut by 5 bases, the J end by 3 bases, with 13 bases between. CDR1 and CDR2 (germline): SGHTA, FQGNSA. DNA of the CDR3: TGTGCCAGCAGCCCCTCGAGCCGTAAAGAGACCCAGTACTTC. Its translation is CASSPSSRKETQYF.

The genes are TRBV28 and TRBJ2-2; D is unclear. CDR1 is MDHEN, CDR2 SYDVKM, per germline. V lost 3 bases, J lost 4 bases, and 15 bases lay in between. CDR3 length: 16 amino acids. DNA for the CDR3: TGTGCCAGCAGTTTCAATCGGCAGGATCTCACCGGGGAGCTGTTTTTT. As protein: CASSFNRQDLTGELFF.

The chain couples TRBV6-4 to TRBJ2-3; D not resolved. The CDR3 has 16 residues. Germline V gene sequence: CDR1 MRHNA, CDR2 SNTAGT. Trimming took 6 bases from V and 0 from J, leaving 16 bases between them. Written as DNA, the CDR3 is TGTGCCAGCAGACTCTATGCCACCGGGAGCACAGATACGCAGTATTTT. This codes for CASRLYATGSTDTQYF.

The chain recombines TRBV7-2 with TRBJ2-7; 12 bases align to TRBD2. J lost 2 bases, V lost 7 bases, and 9 bases had no gene match. Germline V gene data show CDR1 as SGHTA and CDR2 as FQGNSA. The CDR3 is made up of 16 amino acids. This chain's CDR3 is CASNSPGLAGAYEQYF. CDR3 in DNA: TGTGCCAGCAACTCCCCGGGACTAGCGGGTGCCTACGAGCAGTACTTC.

V gene TRBV5-4 combines with J gene TRBJ2-3; 10 nucleotides match TRBD2. V trimming: 0 bases; J trimming: 5 bases; junction bases outside the gene matches: 9. The CDR3 totals 17 residues. CDR1 is SGHNT, CDR2 YYREEE, per germline (reference sequence). CDR3 residues: CASSLVGIAGGIDTQYF. CDR3 nucleotides: TGTGCCAGCAGCTTGGTTGGTATAGCGGGAGGTATAGATACGCAGTATTTT. Looking up the rest from reference TRBV5-4 and TRBJ2-3 gives the full variable domain: ETGVTQSPTHLIKTRGQQVTLRCSSQSGHNTVSWYQQALGQGPQFIFQYYREEENGRGNFPPRFSGLQFPNYSSELNVNALELDDSALYLCASSLVGIAGGIDTQYFGPGTRLTVL.

V and J are TRBV15 and TRBJ2-1; tentative D call: TRBD2 (6 bases). Germline CDR1 and CDR2: LNHNV and YYDKDF (reference sequence). Trimming took 9 bases from V and 10 from J, leaving 13 bases between them. There are 11 residues in the CDR3. CDR3 residues: CATRSGREQFF. DNA of the CDR3: TGTGCCACGCGGAGTGGGAGGGAGCAGTTCTTC. The full variable domain, in which reference TRBV15 and TRBJ2-1 provide the parts outside the CDR3, is DAMVIQNPRYQVTQFGKPVTLSCSQTLNHNVMYWYQQKSSQAPKLLFHYYDKDFNNEADTPDNFQSRRPNTSFCFLDIRSPGLGDTAMYLCATRSGREQFFGPGTRLTVL.

The chain combines TRBV5-6 with TRBJ2-1; 11 bases are shared with TRBD2. The CDR3 runs 19 residues. The germline V gene encodes CDR1 SGHDT and CDR2 YYEEEE. V lost 6 bases and J lost 0; bases outside the gene matches: 14. CDR3 nucleotides: TGTGCCAGCATCTTTGGACTAGCGGGCCCACCGAGCTCCTACAATGAGCAGTTCTTC. It codes for CASIFGLAGPPSSYNEQFF.

This clone was seen more than once but under ten times. This chain joins TRBV7-6 and TRBJ1-1; unclear D gene. The CDR3 is 13 amino acids. V lost 0 bases and J lost 3, with 5 bases in between. Germline lookup yields CDR1 SGHVS and CDR2 FNYEAQ. Written as DNA, the CDR3 is TGTGCCAGCAGCTTAGCCAGGTACACTGAAGCTTTCTTT. It is translated as CASSLARYTEAFF.

This clone has only one observation. The J gene is TRBJ2-7, the V gene TRBV29-1; tentative D call: TRBD1 (5 bases). The CDR3 length is 15 residues. The V and J ends lost 1 base and 1 base respectively, with 14 bases between them. The germline CDR1 and CDR2 sequences are SQVTM and ANQGSEA. In DNA, the CDR3 is TGCAGCGTTGAAGGGATTGGGGCTTCGTCCTACGAGCAGTACTTC. This codes for CSVEGIGASSYEQYF.

The CDR3 is CASSVVAGGLADTQYF. The CDR3 coding sequence is TGTGCCAGCAGCGTAGTAGCGGGAGGGCTGGCAGATACGCAGTATTTT. The chain employs TRBV9 and TRBJ2-3; 11 bases align to TRBD2. The CDR3 length is 16 residues. Unmatched junction bases numbered 4, after V lost 0 bases and J lost 4 bases. Germline CDR1 SGDLS, CDR2 YYNGEE.

This clone was observed a few times. The chain recombines TRBV7-9 with TRBJ2-7, with TRBD1 identical over 7 bases. There are 14 residues in the CDR3. V dropped 1 base and J dropped 3; count of bases not matched to a gene: 3. Germline V lookup: CDR1 SEHNR, CDR2 FQNEAQ (reference sequence). The CDR3 is CASSLVRTGYEQYF. For the CDR3, the DNA is TGTGCCAGCAGCTTAGTCCGGACAGGCTACGAGCAGTACTTC.

This chain links TRBV6-5 with TRBJ1-1; no firm D call. V lost 3 bases, J lost 1 base, and 9 bases lay in between. The CDR3 loop spans 14 amino acids. Looked up from germline, CDR1 is MNHEY and CDR2 is SVGAGI. CDR3: CASSYTNENTEAFF. The CDR3 DNA follows: TGTGCCAGCAGTTATACTAATGAGAACACTGAAGCTTTCTTT.

The sample holds a few counts of this clone. Here the CDR3 DNA reads TGTGCCAGCAGCCCATCCCACGAGCAGTACTTC. Amino acid sequence: CASSPSHEQYF. The genes are TRBV5-8 and TRBJ2-7, with D unclear. Germline values: CDR1 SGHTS, CDR2 YDEGEE. Trimming pared 4 bases from V and 5 bases from J, leaving 7 bases between. The CDR3 sequence is 11 residues long.

The chain carries TRBV5-1 and TRBJ2-7, with 8 nucleotides matching TRBD2. V gave up 0 bases and J gave up 0 bases; unmatched junction bases: 11. This CDR3 contains 18 residues. Germline assignment: CDR1 SGHRS and CDR2 YFSETQ. As DNA, the CDR3 is TGCGCCAGCAGCTTGGTTCCCTCTAGCGGGCAAAGCTCCTACGAGCAGTACTTC. Protein product: CASSLVPSSGQSSYEQYF.

This chain uses TRBV10-1 with TRBJ2-3, with 9 bases fitting TRBD2. V was clipped by 2 bases and J by 1 base; unmatched bases: 1. The CDR3 is 15 amino acids. Germline CDR1 is WNHNN and CDR2 is SYGVQD (reference sequence). CDR3 DNA sequence: TGCGCCAGCAGTGAGCGGACTAGCGGCACAGATACGCAGTATTTT. Its protein product is CASSERTSGTDTQYF.